These T cell receptor beta chains were read from a single sample in a study of T cells in Graves' hyperthyroidism and ophthalmopathy. TCRdb ran MiXCR on the multiplex PCR reads and lists one entry per CDR3 protein. Counted here are under 300,000 distinct CDR3 sequences, about 20% occurring once; the ten biggest clones make up 50% to 75%. Sequencing was carried out using blood. All receptors come from a man younger than 40 with Graves' ophthalmopathy. Each CDR3 is given with its conserved first and last residue. The D gene is left open where the match is weak.

TRBD1	TRBV30	TRBJ2-3	CAWIKTGTGADTQYF
.	TRBV6-6	TRBJ2-3	CASSYQGGRTDTQYF
.	TRBV3-1	TRBJ2-3	CASSQGPGTQYF
TRBD2	TRBV11-2	TRBJ2-7	CASSPGGGSYEQYF
.	TRBV12-3/TRBV12-4	TRBJ1-2	CASTSRGGYGYTF
.	TRBV19	TRBJ2-3	CASSILWTTTDTQYF
TRBD2	TRBV7-9	TRBJ2-5	CASSLVPGGTSGSFETQYF
TRBD1	TRBV7-2	TRBJ1-2	CASSLNEGAFSNYGYTF
.	TRBV12-5	TRBJ1-3	CASGLADRFGLGSGNTIYF
TRBD1	TRBV2	TRBJ1-6	CASSGRQGSISPLHF
TRBD1	TRBV5-1	TRBJ1-2	CASSPTGGVRNYGYTF
TRBD1	TRBV20-1	TRBJ1-2	CSADRQGASYGYTF
.	TRBV6-1	TRBJ2-1	CASSLGPEYNEQFF
.	TRBV6-1	TRBJ1-2	CASSTGNYGYTF
.	TRBV7-9	TRBJ1-2	CASSPSRTVSYGYTF
.	TRBV28	TRBJ1-4	CAINGPGDEKLFF
.	TRBV6-2/TRBV6-3	TRBJ2-3	CASSTGRTDTQYF
TRBD2	TRBV3-1	TRBJ2-5	CASSRNSGRMETQYF
.	TRBV27	TRBJ2-1	CASGGSGNYNEQFF
.	TRBV3-1	TRBJ1-6	CASSQTGGTSPLHF
.	TRBV6-2/TRBV6-3	TRBJ2-2	CASRYTDSANTGELFF
.	TRBV6-1	TRBJ2-4	CASSSPRGAKNIQYF
TRBD1	TRBV2	TRBJ1-5	CASSEAQGGGQPQHF
TRBD1	TRBV3-1	TRBJ2-7	CASSQGLGQGSYEQYF
.	TRBV28	TRBJ2-5	CASRTGTSRETQYF
.	TRBV30	TRBJ1-5	CAWSPTGGRGQPQHF
.	TRBV28	TRBJ2-1	CASSLVFFKFF
.	TRBV7-9	TRBJ1-5	CASSSTGNQPQHF